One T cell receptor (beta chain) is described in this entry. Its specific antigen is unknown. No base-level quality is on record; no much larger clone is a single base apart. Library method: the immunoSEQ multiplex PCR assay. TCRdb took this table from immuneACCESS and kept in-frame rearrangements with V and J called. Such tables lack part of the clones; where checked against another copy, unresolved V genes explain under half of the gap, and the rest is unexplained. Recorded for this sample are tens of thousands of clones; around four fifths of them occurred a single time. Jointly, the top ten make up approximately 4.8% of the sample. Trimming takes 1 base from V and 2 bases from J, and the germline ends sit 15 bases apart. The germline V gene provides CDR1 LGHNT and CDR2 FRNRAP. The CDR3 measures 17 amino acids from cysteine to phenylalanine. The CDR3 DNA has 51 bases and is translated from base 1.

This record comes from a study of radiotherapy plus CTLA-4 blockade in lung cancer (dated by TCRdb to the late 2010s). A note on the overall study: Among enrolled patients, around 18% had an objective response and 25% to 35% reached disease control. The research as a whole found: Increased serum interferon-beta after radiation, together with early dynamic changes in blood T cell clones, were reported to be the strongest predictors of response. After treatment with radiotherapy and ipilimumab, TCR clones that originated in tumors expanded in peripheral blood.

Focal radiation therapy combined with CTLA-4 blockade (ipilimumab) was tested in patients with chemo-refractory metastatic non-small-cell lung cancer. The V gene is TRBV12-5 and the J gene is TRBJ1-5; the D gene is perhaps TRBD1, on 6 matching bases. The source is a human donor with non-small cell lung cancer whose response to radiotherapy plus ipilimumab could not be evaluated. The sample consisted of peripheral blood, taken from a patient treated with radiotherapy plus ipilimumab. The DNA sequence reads TGTGCTAGTGGTTTGGCCACGACAGGAACGGGCAATCAGCCCCAGCATTTT. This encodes CASGLATTGTGNQPQHF.